The rows below give T cell receptor beta chains drawn from one sample of a study of blood T cells in healthy people across ages. TCRdb re-called the 5' RACE reads through MiXCR, storing one row per CDR3 protein. Of approximately 820,000 distinct CDR3 sequences detected, around 45% appear once; the ten largest clones hold roughly 19%. The source material was blood. Receptors were obtained from a man in his fifties or sixties in good health. Both conserved end residues are part of each CDR3. Each record gives: D gene, clone size, J gene, V gene, CDR3 DNA, CDR3 protein. The D gene is left open where the match is weak. The listing skips clone size in some rows; elsewhere it reads once, few, many or a size class.

.	.	TRBJ2-2	TRBV7-2	TGTGCCAGCAGCTTAGTACAGACCACCGGGGAGCTGTTTTTT	CASSLVQTTGELFF
TRBD2	.	TRBJ2-1	TRBV27	TGTGCCAGCAGTTCCCCGCTCCGCGGGGGTAATGAGCAGTTCTTC	CASSSPLRGGNEQFF
.	few	TRBJ2-7	TRBV5-1	TGCGCCAGCAGCTTGGAAGCAGCGACTTCCTACGAGCAGTACTTC	CASSLEAATSYEQYF
.	many	TRBJ2-3	TRBV20-1	TGCAGTGCTGCGCCGGGCGGGACGCAGTATTTT	CSAAPGGTQYF
TRBD2	.	TRBJ2-6	TRBV18	TGTGCCAGCTCACAGGGGACTAATACTGGGGCCAACGTCCTGACTTTC	CASSQGTNTGANVLTF
.	.	TRBJ1-5	TRBV20-1	TGCAGTGCTAGAGACCAAAACACCGGGACACCTAATCAGCCCCAGCATTTT	CSARDQNTGTPNQPQHF
TRBD1	.	TRBJ2-4	TRBV29-1	TGCAGCGTTGTAGGGACAGAGTATTACGGGCAGTACTTC	CSVVGTEYYGQYF
TRBD1	.	TRBJ1-1	TRBV6-1	TGTGCCAGCAGTGACGGACCGACAGGGGGCATGTTAGCTTTCTTT	CASSDGPTGGMLAFF
.	few	TRBJ2-5	TRBV5-1	TGCGCCAGCAGCTTGGTTACAGAAGAGACCCAGTACTTC	CASSLVTEETQYF
.	.	TRBJ2-1	TRBV6-2/TRBV6-3	TGTGCCAGCAGGACTGGGCAGAAATACAATGAGCAGTTCTTC	CASRTGQKYNEQFF
TRBD2	few	TRBJ2-4	TRBV30	TGTGCCTGGAGTCGCGGGGGGGCCAAAAACATTCAGTACTTC	CAWSRGGAKNIQYF
.	.	TRBJ2-3	TRBV6-6	TGTGCCAGCACCTTACCCTCCGGGACCACAGATACGCAGTATTTT	CASTLPSGTTDTQYF
.	.	TRBJ2-1	TRBV12-3/TRBV12-4	TGTGCCAGCACCCCTCTAGCGCGTGAGAGAACCTACAATGAGCAGTTCTTC	CASTPLARERTYNEQFF
.	.	TRBJ2-7	TRBV5-1	TGCGCCAGCAGCTTGTCCGGACTCTCTCGCTACGAGCAGTACTTC	CASSLSGLSRYEQYF
.	.	TRBJ1-4	TRBV6-6	TGTGCCAGCAGTTCAGCGGGGCCTAATGAAAAACTGTTTTTT	CASSSAGPNEKLFF
TRBD1	.	TRBJ2-7	TRBV3-1	TGTGCCAGCAGCCAACCCGGGACAGGGGTCAACGAGCAGTACTTC	CASSQPGTGVNEQYF
TRBD1	few	TRBJ2-1	TRBV6-5	TGTGCCAGCAGTTACGGACAGGCATCAGGGGAGCAGTTCTTC	CASSYGQASGEQFF
TRBD1	.	TRBJ1-1	TRBV5-5	TGTGCCAGCAGCGTGTCGCACAGGGGTTTGGAAGCTTTCTTT	CASSVSHRGLEAFF
.	.	TRBJ2-2	TRBV9	TGTGCCAGCAGCGTAGGGCTTAGCAGGGGGGCCGCCGCGAACACCGGGGAGCTGTTTTTT	CASSVGLSRGAAANTGELFF
TRBD2	.	TRBJ2-7	TRBV7-3	TGTGCCAGCAGCCAACTAGCGGGGGGCACCTACGAGCAGTACTTC	CASSQLAGGTYEQYF
.	few	TRBJ2-7	TRBV5-1	TGCGCCAGCAGCTTTTATGGGGGTAGTTACGAGCAGTACTTC	CASSFYGGSYEQYF
TRBD1	.	TRBJ1-2	TRBV29-1	TGCAGCGTTGGGGACAGGGGAACCTATGGCTACACCTTC	CSVGDRGTYGYTF
TRBD2	few	TRBJ2-5	TRBV28	TGTGCCAGCAGTATTCGGGACTACGAAGAGACCCAGTACTTC	CASSIRDYEETQYF
.	few	TRBJ1-6	TRBV27	TGTGCCAGCAGTTTATCTGGTTCCAATTCACCCCTCCACTTT	CASSLSGSNSPLHF
TRBD2	few	TRBJ2-3	TRBV15	TGTGCCACCAGCCGATCTAGCGGGGGGGGAGATACGCAGTATTTT	CATSRSSGGGDTQYF
.	.	TRBJ1-2	TRBV3-1	TGTGCCAGCAGCCAAGATAGGGGGTACGGCGGCTACATCTTC	CASSQDRGYGGYIF
TRBD2	many	TRBJ2-7	TRBV3-1	TGTGCCAGCAGCCAAGGACTGGCACTAGCGGAGTACGAGCAGTACTTC	CASSQGLALAEYEQYF
TRBD1	few	TRBJ1-2	TRBV7-2	TGTGCCAGCAGCTCCTTCAGGGGGGACTATGGCTACACCTTC	CASSSFRGDYGYTF
TRBD1	.	TRBJ1-2	TRBV9	TGTGCCAGCAGCGTAGAATCCGGACAGGGTATTCATGGCTACACCTTC	CASSVESGQGIHGYTF
.	.	TRBJ1-5	TRBV19	TGTGCCAGTAGTATCCCGTATCAGCCCCAGCATTTT	CASSIPYQPQHF
TRBD1	once	TRBJ1-1	TRBV7-2	TGTGCCAGCAGCCCACGGACAGGGAGCACTGAAGCTTTCTTT	CASSPRTGSTEAFF
.	.	TRBJ2-2	TRBV11-3	TGTGCCAGCAGCTTAGGCTGGGGCACCGGGGAGCTGTTTTTT	CASSLGWGTGELFF
.	.	TRBJ1-2	TRBV5-1	TGCGCCAGCAGCTTGGGTGGAATCTCGGCACATTCTTCTCATGGCTACACCTTC	CASSLGGISAHSSHGYTF
.	many	TRBJ2-1	TRBV12-3/TRBV12-4	TGTGCCAGCAGTTTAGCGCTCAATGAGCAGTTCTTC	CASSLALNEQFF
.	few	TRBJ2-5	TRBV3-1	TGTGCCAGCAGCCCGTGGGGGTCCCAAGAGACCCAGTACTTC	CASSPWGSQETQYF
.	.	TRBJ1-6	TRBV12-3/TRBV12-4	TGTGCCAGCAGTTTAGAGGGCAGGGAGAATTCACCCCTCCACTTT	CASSLEGRENSPLHF
.	.	TRBJ2-1	TRBV4-3	TGCGCCAGCAGCCAAACGCCCGGTGGGGGGCCTTACAATGAGCAGTTCTTC	CASSQTPGGGPYNEQFF
.	.	TRBJ2-7	TRBV10-2	TGCGCCAGCAGTGAGTACAGGGCGATCTACGAGCAGTACTTC	CASSEYRAIYEQYF
TRBD1	few	TRBJ2-1	TRBV6-4	TGTGCCAGCAGTGACAGGGGGCCCCCCTACAATGAGCAGTTCTTC	CASSDRGPPYNEQFF
.	.	TRBJ2-3	TRBV6-1	TGTGCCAGCAGTGAGGGCATCACAGATACGCAGTATTTT	CASSEGITDTQYF
.	.	TRBJ2-7	TRBV5-1	TGCGCCAGCAGCTTGGAACCAGGGGCAGACGAGCAGTACTTC	CASSLEPGADEQYF
TRBD2	.	TRBJ2-3	TRBV6-6	TGTGCCAGCTCCGCTAGCGGTCGAAGCACAGATACGCAGTATTTT	CASSASGRSTDTQYF
.	.	TRBJ1-5	TRBV29-1	TGCAGCGCACGGACAGACGGATTCAGTCGGCCCCAGCATTTT	CSARTDGFSRPQHF
.	.	TRBJ1-2	TRBV6-4	TGTGCCAGCAGCCCCGGGAATGGCTATGGCTACACCTTC	CASSPGNGYGYTF
TRBD1	.	TRBJ1-2	TRBV5-1	TGCGCCAGCAGCTTGGGGTTGGGACAGGACAACTATGGCTACACCTTC	CASSLGLGQDNYGYTF
.	few	TRBJ2-1	TRBV4-3	TGCGCCAGCAGCCAAGATCTATACAATGAGCAGTTCTTC	CASSQDLYNEQFF
.	.	TRBJ2-5	TRBV6-1	TGTGCCAGCAGCCGCAGGGCCTTGGGAGAGACCCAGTACTTC	CASSRRALGETQYF
TRBD1	many	TRBJ1-2	TRBV20-1	TGCAGTGCTTCGAAGGGACAGATTAACTATGGCTACACCTTC	CSASKGQINYGYTF
TRBD1	few	TRBJ1-4	TRBV7-9	TGTGCCAGCAGCTCTACCGGGACAGGGTTAAGGATTGGTGAAAAACTGTTTTTT	CASSSTGTGLRIGEKLFF
.	.	TRBJ2-5	TRBV12-3/TRBV12-4	TGTGCCAGCAGAAACATACCAGGGATTATGGCAGATTGGGAGACCCAGTACTTC	CASRNIPGIMADWETQYF
TRBD2	few	TRBJ2-5	TRBV20-1	TGCAGTGCTTTCGGGACTAGCGGTGGCGCCCAGTACTTC	CSAFGTSGGAQYF
.	.	TRBJ2-5	TRBV28	TGTGCCAGCAGGACTGGGACGTACCAAGAGACCCAGTACTTC	CASRTGTYQETQYF
TRBD1	few	TRBJ2-5	TRBV7-8	TGTGCCAGCAGCTTCGGGGACAGGGGGCGGTTCGGGACCCAGTACTTC	CASSFGDRGRFGTQYF